This T cell receptor (beta chain) was sequenced in a study of blood T cell repertoires in COVID-19. Overall study: COVID-19 samples, acute and convalescent, were from the United States, Italy and Spain.

Under the authors' procedure: Scientists estimated how many nucleated cells there were by amplifying reference gene primers. Sequencing used immunoSEQ multiplex PCR; TCRdb keeps in-frame clones, though not all of them. D and trimming come from the DNA, and the V and J calls and clone size come from that table. The data show about 50,000 clones, around 73% seen once. Germline-derived CDR1 and CDR2 are SGHNT and YYREEE (reference sequence). The CDR3 runs 14 residues. V dropped 1 base and J dropped 4; count of bases not matched to a gene: 2. Residents of approximately 25 US areas, aged roughly 18 to 89 years, made up the participants.

The rearrangement joins TRBV5-4 to TRBJ1-2, with TRBD1 matching 9 bases. Sequencing was carried out using PBMCs or T cells enriched from blood (not recorded which). This clonotype was sampled from a woman aged 50 to 60 with acute COVID-19. For the CDR3, the DNA is TGTGCCAGCAGCTTGCCGGGACAGGGCTATGGCTACACCTTC. This encodes CASSLPGQGYGYTF. Full variable domain (rest looked up from reference TRBV5-4 and TRBJ1-2): ETGVTQSPTHLIKTRGQQVTLRCSSQSGHNTVSWYQQALGQGPQFIFQYYREEENGRGNFPPRFSGLQFPNYSSELNVNALELDDSALYLCASSLPGQGYGYTFGSGTRLTVV.